The 32 T cell receptor beta chains below all came from one sample that was sequenced in a study of memory CD4+ T cells and cytomegalovirus serostatus. Using immunoSEQ multiplex PCR, the repertoire was profiled, and TCRdb retains in-frame clones only, with some absent. This table has some 60,000 clones, about 80% appearing once. Single viable CD3+CD4+CD8-CD45RO+ cells were sorted as the memory CD4+ T cells. The specimen sequenced was memory CD4+ T cells from blood. Receptors were obtained from an adult in good health and CMV-seropositive.

This chain connects TRBV7-8 to TRBJ2-5; D not certain. The CDR3 spans 12 residues. Deletions cut 2 bases from V and 5 bases from J, with 6 bases between. The germline V gene has CDR1 SGHVS and CDR2 FQNEAQ. CDR3 DNA: TGTGCCAGCAGCTTACTTGGGGAGACCCAGTACTTC. Its protein is CASSLLGETQYF.

The chain carries TRBV10-3 and TRBJ2-3, with D possibly being TRBD1 (6 bases). V shed 10 bases and J shed 4 bases, with 18 bases lying between them. This CDR3 region has 14 residues. Germline-derived CDR1 and CDR2 are ENHRY and SYGVKD. The DNA of the CDR3 is TGTGCCACACAGGGAGTCTGGTCGGCAGATACGCAGTATTTT. Its translation: CATQGVWSADTQYF.

V usage is TRBV6-6 and J usage is TRBJ1-2; TRBD1 might be the D (5 bases). Germline CDR1 is MNHNY and CDR2 is SVGAGI (reference sequence). The CDR3 has 12 amino acids. CDR3 sequence: CAAGPREYGYTF. For the CDR3, the DNA is TGTGCAGCAGGACCCAGGGAATATGGCTACACCTTC.

The J gene is TRBJ1-1, the V gene TRBV7-2, with a possible D match to TRBD1 (5 bases). Germline-derived CDR1 and CDR2 are SGHTA and FQGNSA. The CDR3 sequence is 12 residues long. V was clipped by 1 base and J by 11 bases, with 11 bases between them. CDR3 coding DNA: TGTGCCAGCAGCTTAGAAAGGGGTATGGCTTTCTTT. Encoded protein: CASSLERGMAFF.

This clone appeared a few times. This sequence joins TRBV4-1 and TRBJ1-1; the D is unclear. The V and J ends lost 4 bases and 1 base respectively, with 10 bases between them. CDR1 and CDR2 from the germline V gene are MGHRA and YSYEKL. There are 14 residues in the CDR3. The CDR3, as DNA: TGCGCCAGCAGCCGTTTGCTCTCGAACACTGAAGCTTTCTTT. Residues: CASSRLLSNTEAFF.

In its sample, this clone was seen a few times. The gene calls are TRBV4-3 and TRBJ2-7; D is tentatively TRBD1 or TRBD2 (6 bases each). Trimming removed 0 bases from V and 0 bases from J, with 9 bases in between. Germline V gives CDR1 LGHNA, CDR2 YSLEER. The CDR3 covers 15 residues. The CDR3 is CASSQEGGNSYEQYF. DNA for the CDR3: TGCGCCAGCAGCCAAGAGGGGGGCAACTCCTACGAGCAGTACTTC.

The chain links TRBV28 to TRBJ2-4; D is possibly TRBD1 (6 bases). In germline, CDR1 is MDHEN, CDR2 SYDVKM. The CDR3 has 15 residues. The V end lost 2 bases, the J end lost 5 bases, and 13 bases lay between the germline ends. DNA of the CDR3: TGTGCCAGCAGTTTAATCCGGGCAGGGGAAAACATTCAGTACTTC. Translating gives CASSLIRAGENIQYF.

The chain employs TRBV7-8 and TRBJ2-7; no clear D gene. Germline V gives CDR1 SGHVS, CDR2 FQNEAQ. V was pared by 5 bases and J by 5 bases, with 16 bases between. CDR3 length: 14 amino acids. The CDR3 DNA follows: TGTGCCAGCAGCGCCCGATCCGAGAGGAACGAGCAGTACTTC. Its translation: CASSARSERNEQYF.

The genes are TRBV5-6 and TRBJ2-3; D gene uncertain. Trimming cost V 2 bases and J 1 base, with 8 bases left between them. Per germline, CDR1 SGHDT and CDR2 YYEEEE. The CDR3 sequence is 14 residues long. The CDR3 sequence is CASSFFRGTDTQYF. The CDR3 DNA reads TGTGCCAGCAGCTTTTTTCGTGGCACAGATACGCAGTATTTT. Supplemented by reference TRBV5-6 and TRBJ2-3, the full variable domain reads DAGVTQSPTHLIKTRGQQVTLRCSPKSGHDTVSWYQQALGQGPQFIFQYYEEEERQRGNFPDRFSGHQFPNYSSELNVNALLLGDSALYLCASSFFRGTDTQYFGPGTRLTVL.

This rearrangement joins TRBV18 to TRBJ2-5; maybe TRBD1 (7 bases). The germline gives CDR1 KGHSH, CDR2 LQKENI. Trimming pared 3 bases from V and 0 bases from J, leaving 11 bases between. This CDR3 has 15 amino acids. This CDR3 reads CASSPQGGNQETQYF. The DNA of the CDR3 is TGTGCCAGCTCACCTCAGGGGGGTAACCAAGAGACCCAGTACTTC.

The chain links TRBV5-6 to TRBJ2-3; D not certain. V lost 7 bases and J 5 bases, leaving 11 bases between the germline ends. The length of the CDR3 is 12 residues. Germline loops: CDR1 SGHDT, CDR2 YYEEEE. The CDR3, as DNA: TGTGCCAGCCACCCTCTTAGAGATACGCAGTATTTT. Its protein product is CASHPLRDTQYF.

The chain joins TRBV7-9 to TRBJ1-2; 10 bases are a match to TRBD1. The CDR3 runs to 15 residues. The V gene end was trimmed by 5 bases and the J gene end by 4 bases; junction bases not matched to a gene: 7. Germline assignment: CDR1 SEHNR and CDR2 FQNEAQ (reference sequence). The CDR3 is CASSPGTGVRYGYTF. CDR3 nucleotides: TGTGCCAGCAGCCCCGGGACAGGGGTACGCTATGGCTACACCTTC.

This rearrangement joins TRBV29-1 to TRBJ2-5; no firm D call. Germline lookup yields CDR1 SQVTM and CDR2 ANQGSEA. V dropped 2 bases and J dropped 5 bases, with 6 bases sitting between them. The CDR3 totals 11 residues. The CDR3 nucleotides read TGCAGCGTTGAAATTCTCGAGACCCAGTACTTC. Protein: CSVEILETQYF.

V and J are TRBV5-8 and TRBJ2-5; D possibly corresponds to TRBD2 (5 bases). The V gene's germline CDR1 is SGHTS and CDR2 YDEGEE. V was pared by 4 bases and J by 8 bases, with 15 bases between. The CDR3 contains 13 residues. The CDR3 loop reads CASSIAPEATQYF. CDR3 DNA sequence: TGTGCCAGCAGCATCGCGCCGGAGGCCACCCAGTACTTC.

The count of this clone is one. CDR3 bases: TGTGCCATCAGTGGGGGGGAGGCATCCAACTATGGCTACACCTTC. Its protein product is CAISGGEASNYGYTF. The chain employs TRBV10-3 and TRBJ1-2, with D perhaps TRBD1 (5 bases). The CDR3 loop spans 15 amino acids. CDR1 and CDR2 from the germline V gene are ENHRY and SYGVKD. The V gene lost 4 bases and the J gene lost 2 bases, with 14 bases spanning the gap.

The DNA for the CDR3 is TGTGCCAGCAGCGTCCTAAACGGTCTTGAGGCTTTCTTT. Protein: CASSVLNGLEAFF. The chain recombines TRBV5-4 with TRBJ1-1; D remains ambiguous. V lost 4 bases and J lost 11, with 18 bases in between. The CDR3 has 13 residues. Germline-derived CDR1 and CDR2 are SGHNT and YYREEE (reference sequence).

The rearrangement uses TRBV5-1 and TRBJ1-4; unclear D gene. The CDR3 has 13 amino acids. CDR1 and CDR2 from the germline V gene are SGHRS and YFSETQ. Trimming shortened V by 5 bases and J by 7 bases, and 12 bases separated the two germline ends. CDR3 in DNA: TGCGCCAGCAGGGAGGGCGTCGGTGAAAAACTGTTTTTT. It is translated as CASREGVGEKLFF.

The chain recombines TRBV4-2 with TRBJ2-5, with 9 bases identical to TRBD2. There are 16 residues in the CDR3. Germline CDR1 and CDR2: LGHNA and YNFKEQ. Unmatched junction bases numbered 8, after V lost 1 base and J lost 5 bases. CDR3 protein: CASSQGVAGVGETQYF. CDR3 sequence (DNA): TGTGCCAGCAGCCAAGGGGTAGCGGGAGTTGGTGAGACCCAGTACTTC.

V usage is TRBV5-1 and J usage is TRBJ2-3; 7 bases fit TRBD1. With V trimmed by 3 bases and J by 2 bases, 6 bases remained unmatched. There are 15 residues in the CDR3. CDR1 and CDR2 from the germline V gene are SGHRS and YFSETQ. The CDR3: CASSYRQGTTDTQYF. Here the CDR3 DNA reads TGCGCCAGCAGCTACCGACAGGGTACCACAGATACGCAGTATTTT.

The chain links TRBV10-1 to TRBJ2-3; the D is unclear. V shed 2 bases and J shed 6 bases, with 3 bases lying between them. Germline V gene data show CDR1 as WNHNN and CDR2 as SYGVQD (reference sequence). The CDR3 totals 11 residues. The CDR3 region has the DNA TGCGCCAGCAGTGAGGGGGATACGCAGTATTTT. Encoded protein: CASSEGDTQYF.

This clone was observed a handful of times. The chain links TRBV9 to TRBJ1-2, with 7 bases aligning to TRBD1. The germline CDR1 and CDR2 sequences are SGDLS and YYNGEE. This CDR3 is built from 15 residues. Germline trimming cut 0 bases from V and 5 bases from J; bases unmatched to any gene: 7. The CDR3 sequence: CASSVDGGDRYGYTF. In DNA, the CDR3 is TGTGCCAGCAGCGTAGATGGGGGGGACAGATATGGCTACACCTTC.

V usage is TRBV7-2 and J usage is TRBJ2-1; 7 nucleotides match TRBD2. V was clipped by 2 bases and J by 8 bases; unmatched bases: 6. The CDR3 covers 14 residues. Germline CDR1 SGHTA, CDR2 FQGNSA. The CDR3 sequence: CASSLSLAKDEQFF. CDR3 bases: TGTGCCAGCAGCTTATCACTAGCGAAGGATGAGCAGTTCTTC.

This rearrangement joins TRBV11-3 to TRBJ1-4; the match to TRBD1 covers 7 bases. This CDR3 is 14 amino acids long. Trimming took 4 bases from V and 4 from J; bases not matched to a gene: 3. Germline V gene data show CDR1 as SGHNT and CDR2 as YENEEA. CDR3 coding DNA: TGTGCCAGCAGCTGGACAGGTGATAATGAAAAACTGTTTTTT. Translating gives CASSWTGDNEKLFF.

The V call is TRBV2, the J call TRBJ2-3, with a weak D call TRBD1 (7 bases). The V end was cut by 4 bases, the J end by 3 bases, with 17 bases between. Germline-derived CDR1 and CDR2 are SNHLY and FYNNEI. This CDR3 is 16 amino acids long. The CDR3 nucleotides read TGTGCCAGCAGTGGGAAGGGGGCTGGGGGGACAGATACGCAGTATTTT. Residues: CASSGKGAGGTDTQYF.

The CDR3 here is CASSPDPTRAKNIQYF. CDR3 sequence (DNA): TGTGCCAGCAGCCCGGACCCGACCAGGGCCAAAAACATTCAGTACTTC. The V and J genes are TRBV5-4 and TRBJ2-4; D gene ambiguous. The CDR3 spans 16 residues. Germline CDR1 SGHNT, CDR2 YYREEE (reference sequence). The ends were cut back, 4 bases at V and 1 base at J, with 15 bases in the middle.

The V call is TRBV5-6, the J call TRBJ2-1, with D perhaps matching TRBD1 (6 bases). Germline V gene lookup returns CDR1 SGHDT and CDR2 YYEEEE. Trimming took 0 bases from V and 13 from J, leaving 11 bases between them. The length of the CDR3 is 12 residues. The CDR3 loop is CASSLVEGGQFF. CDR3 nucleotide sequence: TGTGCCAGCAGCTTGGTAGAAGGGGGACAGTTCTTC.

This chain uses TRBV6-1 with TRBJ1-1, with a possible D match to TRBD1 (6 bases). The V end lost 6 bases, the J end lost 4 bases, and 12 bases lay between the germline ends. There are 13 residues in the CDR3. Germline CDR1 and CDR2: MNHNS and SASEGT. The CDR3: CASRKGDGTEAFF. The CDR3 coding sequence is TGTGCCAGCAGGAAGGGGGACGGCACTGAAGCTTTCTTT.

This clone was detected only once. The V gene is TRBV27, the J gene TRBJ2-7; 11 positions match TRBD2. Germline V gene sequence: CDR1 MNHEY, CDR2 SMNVEV (reference sequence). The junction had 15 bases not matched to a gene; V was cut back by 2 bases and J by 0 bases. The length of the CDR3 is 20 residues. This chain's CDR3 is CASSLHRTSGRLRSSYEQYF. The CDR3 coding sequence is TGTGCCAGCAGTTTACACCGCACTAGCGGGAGACTTAGGAGCTCCTACGAGCAGTACTTC.

This sequence joins TRBV28 and TRBJ1-2; the match to TRBD1 covers 7 bases. V lost 3 bases to trimming and J lost 8 bases; unmatched junction nucleotides: 3. This CDR3 is built from 12 residues. Germline CDR1 MDHEN, CDR2 SYDVKM. CDR3 nucleotides: TGTGCCAGCAGTTTCGGAGGGGGCGGCTACACCTTC. Translation: CASSFGGGGYTF.

The V call is TRBV4-2, the J call TRBJ1-2; D gene ambiguous. Germline assignment: CDR1 LGHNA and CDR2 YNFKEQ. CDR3 length: 15 amino acids. Trimming pared 0 bases from V and 8 bases from J, leaving 16 bases between. The CDR3 DNA sequence: TGTGCCAGCAGCCAAGAATGGGTTGGAATAGGAGGCTACACCTTC. Its protein is CASSQEWVGIGGYTF.

The chain couples TRBV7-8 to TRBJ2-5; 8 nucleotides line up with TRBD1. V lost 2 bases to trimming and J lost 2 bases; unmatched junction nucleotides: 13. The CDR3 extends over 18 amino acids. Looked up from germline, CDR1 is SGHVS and CDR2 is FQNEAQ. The CDR3 spells CASSLFRSLYRGQETQYF. The CDR3 DNA sequence: TGTGCCAGCAGCTTATTCAGGAGTCTTTACAGGGGGCAAGAGACCCAGTACTTC.

V is TRBV4-2 and J is TRBJ2-2; TRBD2 agrees at 10 bases. The germline V gene has CDR1 LGHNA and CDR2 YNFKEQ. The CDR3 runs 16 residues. The V and J ends lost 0 bases and 6 bases, in that order; junction bases with no gene match: 4. Here the CDR3 DNA reads TGTGCCAGCAGCCAAGAAAGTGGACTAGCGGCCGGGGAGCTGTTTTTT. Translation: CASSQESGLAAGELFF.